These 26 T cell receptor beta chains were all obtained from the same sample, sequenced in a study of blood T cells in healthy people across ages. Through a sample-barcoded 5' primer and a J-beta primer mix, a second PCR was run for roughly 6 to 12 cycles. TCRdb itself ran the 5' RACE reads through MiXCR, one entry per CDR3 protein. Seen here are 1 million to 1.2 million distinct CDR3 sequences, approximately 38% observed once, and the top ten hold about an eighth. The sequenced sample was blood. The receptors derive from a man younger than 30 in good health.

The sample holds a few counts of this clonotype. The chain uses TRBV11-2 and TRBJ1-2, with D perhaps TRBD1 (6 bases). Looked up from germline, CDR1 is SGHAT and CDR2 is FQNNGV. V was clipped by 2 bases and J by 4 bases, with 17 bases between them. This CDR3 has 16 residues. The CDR3 bases are TGTGCCAGCAGCTTAAGAACGGGGGGCGTGAGCTATGGCTACACCTTC. Amino acids: CASSLRTGGVSYGYTF.

The CDR3 reads CASSQDSGSDLPAYF. The CDR3, as DNA: TGCGCCAGCAGCCAAGATTCGGGGTCGGACCTCCCAGCGTACTTC. This chain links TRBV4-3 with TRBJ2-5, with a tentative D call TRBD2 (5 bases). Germline CDR1 LGHNA, CDR2 YSLEER. The CDR3 covers 15 residues. The V end lost 0 bases, the J end lost 13 bases, and 21 bases lay between the germline ends.

J is TRBJ1-5 and V is TRBV14; no firm D call. Germline V lookup: CDR1 SGHDN, CDR2 FVKESK. V was clipped by 3 bases and J by 8 bases, with 11 bases between them. The CDR3 consists of 13 residues. CDR3 protein: CASSQGASEPQHF. The CDR3 bases are TGTGCCAGCAGCCAGGGAGCCTCCGAGCCCCAGCATTTT.

This chain joins TRBV7-9 and TRBJ1-2; D gene uncertain. V was trimmed by 1 base and J by 7 bases, leaving 10 bases between them. This CDR3 contains 13 residues. Germline loops: CDR1 SEHNR, CDR2 FQNEAQ (reference sequence). The CDR3 sequence is CASSLVQTAGYTF. CDR3 bases: TGTGCCAGCAGCTTAGTACAGACTGCTGGCTACACCTTC.

This clonotype was seen many times. This chain joins TRBV7-2 and TRBJ2-5; D is unclear. The CDR3 extends over 14 amino acids. Germline loops: CDR1 SGHTA, CDR2 FQGNSA. V gave up 3 bases and J gave up 2 bases, with 10 bases separating them. CDR3 region: CASSLTIKQETQYF. DNA of the CDR3: TGTGCCAGCAGCTTGACAATAAAACAAGAGACCCAGTACTTC.

V is TRBV27 and J is TRBJ1-5; 8 positions agree with TRBD1. Trimming cost V 5 bases and J 4 bases; bases outside gene matches: 13. There are 17 residues in the CDR3. Germline V lookup: CDR1 MNHEY, CDR2 SMNVEV (reference sequence). CDR3 sequence: CASSLGRGRIGNQPQHF. The CDR3 nucleotides read TGTGCCAGCAGTCTAGGCAGGGGGCGGATTGGGAATCAGCCCCAGCATTTT.

The chain combines TRBV7-3 with TRBJ2-7, with 9 bases identical to TRBD2. The germline CDR1 and CDR2 sequences are SGHTA and FQGTGA. The junction had 10 bases not matched to a gene; V was cut back by 6 bases and J by 7 bases. CDR3 length: 14 residues. CDR3 residues: CASSPTSGYNEQYF. The CDR3 coding sequence is TGTGCCAGCAGTCCGACTAGCGGTTACAATGAGCAGTACTTC.

J is TRBJ2-7 and V is TRBV24-1; TRBD1 might be the D (6 bases). Per the germline V gene, CDR1 is KGHDR and CDR2 is SFDVKD. The CDR3 runs 14 residues. The ends were cut back, 7 bases at V and 7 bases at J, with 19 bases in the middle. In nucleotides, the CDR3 is TGTGCCACCAGCAATGGGGGCCGGGACGATGAGCAGTACTTC. Its translation: CATSNGGRDDEQYF.

Ten or more counts support this clonotype. This chain uses TRBV7-3 with TRBJ2-7; D possibly uses TRBD1 or TRBD2 (5 bases each). Trimming stripped 5 bases from V and 1 base from J, with 12 bases between. Germline CDR1 is SGHTA and CDR2 is FQGTGA. This CDR3 region has 14 residues. The CDR3 bases are TGTGCCAGCAGCCCGGGACCTTCTTCCTACGAGCAGTACTTC. Protein sequence: CASSPGPSSYEQYF.

V and J are TRBV18 and TRBJ2-1; 9 bases are a match to TRBD1. The germline gives CDR1 KGHSH, CDR2 LQKENI. With V trimmed by 3 bases and J by 6 bases, 12 bases remained unmatched. This CDR3 has 17 amino acids. The CDR3 DNA is TGTGCCAGCTCACCCAAATCCCGGACAGGGGCGAGCAATGAGCAGTTCTTC. It yields the protein CASSPKSRTGASNEQFF.

This chain connects TRBV6-5 to TRBJ2-4; D gene ambiguous. The CDR3 extends over 20 amino acids. The ends were cut back, 3 bases at V and 0 bases at J, with 24 bases in the middle. Germline V gene sequence: CDR1 MNHEY, CDR2 SVGAGI. The CDR3 is CASSYYGSQVAEIAKNIQYF. CDR3 DNA: TGTGCCAGCAGTTATTACGGTTCTCAAGTGGCGGAAATAGCCAAAAACATTCAGTACTTC.

This clonotype was seen a handful of times. The chain's CDR3 is CASSLAGSAAGRNTEAFF. The DNA of the CDR3 is TGTGCCAGCAGCTTAGCGGGTAGCGCAGCCGGTAGGAACACTGAAGCTTTCTTT. The genes are TRBV7-9 and TRBJ1-1; D is uncertain. Germline V gene lookup returns CDR1 SEHNR and CDR2 FQNEAQ (reference sequence). V was pared by 0 bases and J by 1 base, with 18 bases between. The CDR3 consists of 18 residues.

This chain connects TRBV20-1 to TRBJ2-1; D call uncertain. V gave up 3 bases and J gave up 9 bases, with 9 bases separating them. This CDR3 contains 11 residues. Germline CDR1 is DFQATT and CDR2 is SNEGSKA (reference sequence). CDR3 region: CSASIGLEQFF. The CDR3 DNA sequence: TGCAGTGCTAGTATAGGGCTTGAGCAGTTCTTC.

V gene TRBV2 combines with J gene TRBJ2-1, with D hard to call. CDR3 length equals 14 residues. Germline CDR1 reads SNHLY; CDR2 reads FYNNEI. V lost 7 bases and J 5 bases, leaving 15 bases between the germline ends. The CDR3 nucleotides are TGTGCCAGCACCCAAGGGTGGCACAACAATGAGCAGTTCTTC. Encoded protein: CASTQGWHNNEQFF.

V is TRBV10-3 and J is TRBJ1-2, with D possibly matching TRBD1 (5 bases). The CDR3 runs 15 residues. The V end was cut by 4 bases, the J end by 0 bases, with 12 bases between. Per germline, CDR1 ENHRY and CDR2 SYGVKD. CDR3 nucleotide sequence: TGTGCCATCAGTGGGGGCAGCTTATCTAACTATGGCTACACCTTC. This encodes CAISGGSLSNYGYTF.

The CDR3 spells CASSIATRDTEAFF. The CDR3 DNA sequence: TGCGCCAGCAGTATTGCCACCCGGGACACTGAAGCTTTCTTT. This rearrangement joins TRBV5-1 to TRBJ1-1, with D uncertain. The CDR3 covers 14 residues. The germline CDR1 and CDR2 sequences are SGHRS and YFSETQ. The ends were cut back, 5 bases at V and 3 bases at J, with 14 bases in the middle.

V usage is TRBV12-3 or TRBV12-4 and J usage is TRBJ1-1; D remains unclear. V lost 3 bases and J lost 7, with 9 bases in between. This CDR3 has 12 residues. The CDR3 loop is CASSFNGLEAFF. CDR3 DNA: TGTGCCAGCAGTTTTAACGGGCTTGAAGCTTTCTTT.

The rearrangement uses TRBV6-7 and TRBJ1-4; D is unresolved. TRBV6-7 is marked as an open reading frame, function uncertain. The CDR3 totals 14 residues. Trimming took off 7 bases at V and 6 bases at J, with 15 bases between the two ends. The CDR3 DNA is TGTGCCAGCATCATTCGACAATGCGATGAAAAACTGTTTTTT. This encodes CASIIRQCDEKLFF.

This clonotype occurred a few times. The V call is TRBV14, the J call TRBJ2-7; no clear D gene. The length of the CDR3 is 14 residues. The germline gives CDR1 SGHDN, CDR2 FVKESK. V lost 1 base and J lost 6, with 13 bases in between. The CDR3 region is CASSQGVLLGEQYF. The DNA for the CDR3 is TGTGCCAGCAGCCAAGGGGTCTTACTGGGCGAGCAGTACTTC.

The rearrangement links TRBV14 to TRBJ1-1, with D perhaps TRBD1 (6 bases). The V gene's germline CDR1 is SGHDN and CDR2 FVKESK. CDR3 length equals 16 residues. Between the trimmed V and J ends, which lost 3 bases and 0 bases, there was a span of 14 bases. The CDR3 DNA follows: TGTGCCAGCAGCCAGTTATCAGGGGCTCTGAACACTGAAGCTTTCTTT. The encoded protein is CASSQLSGALNTEAFF.

The chain couples TRBV6-5 to TRBJ2-7, with 7 positions matching TRBD1. Trimming took 6 bases from V and 7 from J; bases not matched to a gene: 12. The CDR3 sequence is 14 residues long. CDR1 and CDR2 from the germline V gene are MNHEY and SVGAGI. In nucleotides, the CDR3 is TGTGCCAGCAGAAAAGAGGGGGCCTACAATGAGCAGTACTTC. Protein: CASRKEGAYNEQYF.

This chain joins TRBV24-1 and TRBJ1-1, with a weak D call TRBD1 (6 bases). Germline V gives CDR1 KGHDR, CDR2 SFDVKD. Trimming removed 9 bases from V and 8 bases from J, with 12 bases in between. This CDR3 is 11 amino acids long. Here the CDR3 DNA reads TGTGCCACCGGAAGGGGGGACGAAGCTTTCTTT. This gives the protein CATGRGDEAFF.

V and J are TRBV7-3 and TRBJ2-3, with unresolved D. The germline V and J ends were trimmed by 1 base and 0 bases, with 8 bases remaining between them. Germline CDR1 reads SGHTA; CDR2 reads FQGTGA. There are 15 residues in the CDR3. The CDR3 spells CASSLMGYSTDTQYF. The CDR3 coding sequence is TGTGCCAGCAGCTTAATGGGTTATAGCACAGATACGCAGTATTTT. Looking up the rest from reference TRBV7-3 and TRBJ2-3 gives the full variable domain: GAGVSQTPSNKVTEKGKYVELRCDPISGHTALYWYRQSLGQGPEFLIYFQGTGAADDSGLPNDRFFAVRPEGSVSTLKIQRTERGDSAVYLCASSLMGYSTDTQYFGPGTRLTVL.

This clonotype turned up a few times. Germline and junction disagree at one end, which may indicate a read error. This rearrangement joins TRBV7-7 to TRBJ2-1; a possible D gene is TRBD1 (8 bases). Germline V CDR1 and CDR2: SSHAT, FNYEAQ (reference sequence). The CDR3 is made up of 15 amino acids. Written as DNA, the CDR3 is TGTGCTAGCAGCGCAGACAGGGGAGGGGGTAATGAGCAGTTCTTC. Amino acids: CASSADRGGGNEQFF.

V and J are TRBV20-1 and TRBJ1-2; tentative D call: TRBD1 (6 bases). Trimming took off 5 bases at V and 4 bases at J, with 14 bases between the two ends. Germline values: CDR1 DFQATT, CDR2 SNEGSKA (reference sequence). The CDR3 runs 13 residues. CDR3 DNA: TGCAGTGCTCTACAGGGAGTCGGCTATGGCTACACCTTC. It translates to CSALQGVGYGYTF.

This clonotype was recorded a few times. The chain recombines TRBV6-2 or TRBV6-3 with TRBJ2-1; D is unclear. The CDR3 length is 14 residues. Trimming pared 8 bases from V and 4 bases from J, leaving 15 bases between. CDR1 is MNHEY and CDR2 is SVGEGT in the germline V gene. The CDR3 DNA reads as TGTGCCAGCTCTTTCCGGGTACTATACAATGAGCAGTTCTTC. Protein sequence: CASSFRVLYNEQFF.